These 28 T cell receptor beta chains share one sample of origin, sequenced in a study of Ad26.COV2.S vaccination and SARS-CoV-2 variants (dated by TCRdb to the early 2020s). The method behind the library was the immunoSEQ multiplex PCR assay. The source is immuneACCESS, and TCRdb retained only in-frame sequences with V and J called. Part of the clones is not carried over; for the studies checked, unresolved V genes explain less than half of this, and the remainder is unexplained. The table for this sample lists approximately 340,000 clones; roughly 94% of them were counted only once. The biggest ten clones account for under 5% of the sample. In the paper's terms, the time point label means: individuals recovered from natural SARS-CoV-2 infection. The starting material was peripheral blood, obtained after recovery from COVID-19. Receptors originate from a human donor who had recovered from COVID-19.

As DNA, the CDR3 is TGTGCCAGCAGTTACCCCCCAGACGGTGGCTACGAGCAGTACTTC. It codes for CASSYPPDGGYEQYF. J is TRBJ2-7 and V is TRBV6-2 or TRBV6-3, with D unresolved. This CDR3 is built from 15 residues. V gave up 2 bases and J gave up 3 bases, with 14 bases separating them. Germline assignment: CDR1 MNHEY and CDR2 SVGEGT.

V gene TRBV9 combines with J gene TRBJ2-2, with no clear D. The CDR3 runs to 13 residues. Trimming shortened V by 3 bases and J by 6 bases, and 9 bases separated the two germline ends. The germline CDR1 and CDR2 sequences are SGDLS and YYNGEE. As DNA, the CDR3 is TGTGCCAGCAGCGGTCTAAGGCCCGGGGAGCTGTTTTTT. Translation: CASSGLRPGELFF.

This chain links TRBV11-2 with TRBJ1-2, with D possibly being TRBD1 (5 bases). V lost 5 bases to trimming and J lost 8 bases, with 15 bases between them. Germline V gives CDR1 SGHAT, CDR2 FQNNGV. The CDR3 covers 13 residues. The DNA of the CDR3 is TGTGCCAGCAGCCTAACAGGATTAGGCGGCTACACCTTC. Translating gives CASSLTGLGGYTF.

Details on this clone: Other DNA sequences within the sample encode an identical CDR3. The chain uses TRBV3-1 (or the pseudogene TRBV3-2) and TRBJ2-7; 9 nucleotides line up with TRBD1. V dropped 3 bases and J dropped 3; count of bases not matched to a gene: 3. The CDR3 runs to 14 residues. The germline V gene encodes CDR1 LGHDT and CDR2 YNNKEL (reference sequence). The CDR3 here is CASSQGQGSYEQYF. DNA for the CDR3: TGTGCCAGCAGCCAGGGACAGGGCAGCTACGAGCAGTACTTC.

The chain links TRBV11-2 to TRBJ2-7; D may be TRBD2 (5 bases). This CDR3 is 17 amino acids long. Germline assignment: CDR1 SGHAT and CDR2 FQNNGV. The V gene lost 1 base and the J gene lost 0 bases, with 16 bases spanning the gap. The CDR3: CASSLVAPTRASYEQYF. The DNA for the CDR3 is TGTGCCAGCAGCTTAGTTGCCCCCACTAGGGCCTCCTACGAGCAGTACTTC.

This chain joins TRBV19 and TRBJ1-2, with unresolved D. CDR1 is LNHDA and CDR2 is SQIVND in the germline V gene (reference sequence). CDR3 length equals 16 residues. V was clipped by 8 bases and J by 5 bases, with 24 bases between them. CDR3 loop: CASATEREGRGYGYTF. The DNA of the CDR3 is TGTGCCAGTGCCACCGAAAGGGAAGGGAGAGGTTATGGCTACACCTTC.

This chain links TRBV12-3 or TRBV12-4 with TRBJ1-1; weak D call: TRBD1 (5 bases). Trimming removed 4 bases at V and 7 bases at J, with 13 bases between. CDR3 length: 13 residues. CDR3 nucleotides: TGTGCCAGCAGTTCCGGGACGGCCGTTGAAGCTTTCTTT. It translates to CASSSGTAVEAFF.

This clone was recorded only once. The rearrangement joins TRBV6-5 to TRBJ1-4, with D maybe TRBD1 (6 bases). The CDR3 runs 14 residues. V was clipped by 8 bases and J by 1 base, with 11 bases between them. The germline CDR1 and CDR2 sequences are MNHEY and SVGAGI. The CDR3 bases are TGTGCCAGCCGACCACAGGGAACTAATGAAAAACTGTTTTTT. The encoded protein is CASRPQGTNEKLFF.

Here the CDR3 DNA reads TGTGCCAGCAGCCAACAGGGGATGGGTAACGAGCAGTACTTC. Translation: CASSQQGMGNEQYF. The chain joins TRBV7-9 to TRBJ2-7, with TRBD1 identical over 7 bases. Germline lookup yields CDR1 SEHNR and CDR2 FQNEAQ (reference sequence). This CDR3 comprises 14 residues. The V gene end was trimmed by 5 bases and the J gene end by 5 bases; junction bases not matched to a gene: 9.

The rearrangement uses TRBV12-5 and TRBJ2-3; tentatively, D is TRBD1 (5 bases). The CDR3 totals 13 residues. With 8 bases removed from V and 5 bases from J, the gap between germline ends came to 14 bases. Germline V CDR1 and CDR2: LGHNT, FRNRAP. The CDR3 DNA is TGTGCTAGTTCAGGGATAAGTGGAGATACGCAGTATTTT. Amino acids: CASSGISGDTQYF.

This chain joins TRBV7-2 and TRBJ2-4, with D unclear. Between the trimmed V and J ends, which lost 4 bases and 8 bases, there was a span of 15 bases. The CDR3 consists of 14 residues. Per germline, CDR1 SGHTA and CDR2 FQGNSA. Written as DNA, the CDR3 is TGTGCCAGCAGCTCGCGGACGGTCCTGGACATTCAGTACTTC. The encoded protein is CASSSRTVLDIQYF. Combining the CDR3 with reference TRBV7-2 and TRBJ2-4 gives the whole variable domain GAGVSQSPSNKVTEKGKDVELRCDPISGHTALYWYRQSLGQGLEFLIYFQGNSAPDKSGLPSDRFSAERTGGSVSTLTIQRTQQEDSAVYLCASSSRTVLDIQYFGAGTRLSVL.

The chain joins TRBV19 to TRBJ1-1, with D maybe TRBD1 (6 bases). This CDR3 region has 16 residues. Germline V gene sequence: CDR1 LNHDA, CDR2 SQIVND (reference sequence). The germline V and J ends were trimmed by 7 bases and 1 base, with 19 bases remaining between them. The CDR3 is CASNQGYRGPNTEAFF. CDR3 DNA: TGTGCCAGTAACCAGGGCTACCGGGGGCCGAACACTGAAGCTTTCTTT.

The CDR3 region has the DNA TGCGCCAGCAGCTTTCGAACAGGCCAAGAGACCCAGTACTTC. Residues: CASSFRTGQETQYF. The rearrangement links TRBV5-1 to TRBJ2-5; the D gene is possibly TRBD1 (5 bases). The germline V and J ends were trimmed by 2 bases and 1 base, with 9 bases remaining between them. The CDR3 has 14 residues. Germline assignment: CDR1 SGHRS and CDR2 YFSETQ.

The CDR3 sequence: CAISAQGRGNQPQHF. CDR3 DNA: TGTGCCATCAGTGCGCAGGGAAGGGGCAATCAGCCCCAGCATTTT. V is TRBV10-3 and J is TRBJ1-5; the D gene is possibly TRBD1 (5 bases). The CDR3 has 15 amino acids. Germline lookup yields CDR1 ENHRY and CDR2 SYGVKD. With 4 bases removed from V and 2 bases from J, the gap between germline ends came to 12 bases.

The chain recombines TRBV10-3 with TRBJ1-1; no reliable D call. Germline CDR1 is ENHRY and CDR2 is SYGVKD. Trimming stripped 3 bases from V and 0 bases from J, with 11 bases between. The CDR3 loop spans 15 amino acids. The DNA for the CDR3 is TGTGCCATCAGTGATGTCTGGCGGGTGAACACTGAAGCTTTCTTT. Translation: CAISDVWRVNTEAFF.

The chain joins TRBV3-1 (or the pseudogene TRBV3-2) to TRBJ2-3; D possibly corresponds to TRBD2 (7 bases). V lost 6 bases and J lost 2, with 12 bases in between. The germline V gene has CDR1 LGHDT and CDR2 YNNKEL (reference sequence). The CDR3 totals 14 residues. CDR3 loop: CASRAGASTDTQYF. The CDR3 nucleotides read TGTGCCAGCAGGGCGGGGGCCTCCACAGATACGCAGTATTTT.

J is TRBJ1-1 and V is TRBV7-9; D call uncertain. Germline V CDR1 and CDR2: SEHNR, FQNEAQ (reference sequence). V was cut by 2 bases and J by 6 bases, with 10 bases left in between. The length of the CDR3 is 13 residues. The CDR3 region has the DNA TGTGCCAGCAGCTTACTTGGGAGGGCTGAAGCTTTCTTT. Translation: CASSLLGRAEAFF.

This chain uses TRBV19 with TRBJ2-1, with TRBD1 as a possible D gene (6 bases). Germline V gene sequence: CDR1 LNHDA, CDR2 SQIVND (reference sequence). V lost 9 bases and J lost 6, with 15 bases in between. This CDR3 has 13 residues. CDR3 amino acids: CASGSTGSNEQFF. Written as DNA, the CDR3 is TGTGCCAGCGGCAGTACAGGGAGCAATGAGCAGTTCTTC.

J is TRBJ2-1 and V is TRBV28; 12 bases map to TRBD2. The trim removed 5 bases at V and 10 bases at J, leaving 9 bases unmatched. The CDR3 spans 15 residues. Germline loops: CDR1 MDHEN, CDR2 SYDVKM. CDR3 coding DNA: TGTGCCAGCAGTGGACCTAGCGGGGGGGCCTGGGAGCAGTTCTTC. Protein product: CASSGPSGGAWEQFF.

This chain connects TRBV6-5 to TRBJ1-1; no reliable D call. This CDR3 comprises 15 residues. Germline loops: CDR1 MNHEY, CDR2 SVGAGI. V was trimmed by 0 bases and J by 5 bases, leaving 13 bases between them. Written as DNA, the CDR3 is TGTGCCAGCAGTTACTCCCCCCACACGGCTACTGAAGCTTTCTTT. Its protein product is CASSYSPHTATEAFF.

The rearrangement joins TRBV6-5 to TRBJ1-1; a weak D match, TRBD1 (5 bases). Trimming took off 7 bases at V and 7 bases at J, with 19 bases between the two ends. This CDR3 has 14 amino acids. Germline CDR1 is MNHEY and CDR2 is SVGAGI. DNA of the CDR3: TGTGCCAGCACAACAGGTATCCAGACCCATGAAGCTTTCTTT. It specifies CASTTGIQTHEAFF.

CDR3 sequence: CASRHRPRDTTWDEQFF. The CDR3 DNA reads as TGTGCCAGCAGACATCGTCCCCGGGACACAACCTGGGATGAGCAGTTCTTC. V gene TRBV3-1 (or the pseudogene TRBV3-2) combines with J gene TRBJ2-1; tentative D call: TRBD1 (6 bases). This CDR3 has 17 residues. The germline V and J ends were trimmed by 6 bases and 8 bases, with 26 bases remaining between them. The V gene's germline CDR1 is LGHDT and CDR2 YNNKEL (reference sequence).

This chain connects TRBV4-1 to TRBJ2-1; 8 nucleotides align to TRBD2. The CDR3 has 19 amino acids. With 0 bases clipped from V and 0 bases from J, the junction kept 10 bases outside the gene matches. Germline V gene sequence: CDR1 MGHRA, CDR2 YSYEKL. CDR3 in amino acids: CASSQEKGGGRSSYNEQFF. For the CDR3, the DNA is TGCGCCAGCAGCCAAGAAAAGGGCGGGGGGAGGAGCTCCTACAATGAGCAGTTCTTC.

This chain links TRBV7-9 with TRBJ2-7; D may be TRBD1 (6 bases). The CDR3 loop spans 14 amino acids. Germline CDR1 SEHNR, CDR2 FQNEAQ (reference sequence). Between the trimmed V and J ends, which lost 6 bases and 3 bases, there was a span of 15 bases. The CDR3 DNA is TGTGCCAGCAGTCATCTCCGGGACAACTACGAGCAGTACTTC. Translated, it gives CASSHLRDNYEQYF.

J is TRBJ2-7 and V is TRBV10-3; D possibly corresponds to TRBD2 (5 bases). From germline, CDR1 is ENHRY and CDR2 SYGVKD. The CDR3 totals 13 residues. V was trimmed by 2 bases and J by 12 bases, leaving 17 bases between them. CDR3 amino acids: CAISETRTQHAYF. Here the CDR3 DNA reads TGTGCCATCAGTGAGACAAGGACTCAACACGCGTACTTC.

The V call is TRBV7-9, the J call TRBJ2-1; 11 bases align to TRBD2. The germline V gene has CDR1 SEHNR and CDR2 FQNEAQ (reference sequence). With 4 bases clipped from V and 4 bases from J, the junction kept 9 bases outside the gene matches. This CDR3 region has 17 residues. The CDR3 here is CASSSTRLAGHYNEQFF. The CDR3 region has the DNA TGTGCCAGCAGCTCCACCCGACTAGCGGGACATTACAATGAGCAGTTCTTC.

V is TRBV9 and J is TRBJ2-2; the match to TRBD2 covers 12 bases. Germline loops: CDR1 SGDLS, CDR2 YYNGEE. There are 17 residues in the CDR3. Unmatched junction bases numbered 5, after V lost 0 bases and J lost 5 bases. The CDR3 reads CASSVALAGGSTGELFF. The CDR3 coding sequence is TGTGCCAGCAGCGTAGCGCTAGCGGGGGGGAGTACCGGGGAGCTGTTTTTT.

The chain recombines TRBV4-2 with TRBJ2-7, with D perhaps matching TRBD2 (5 bases). Germline V gene lookup returns CDR1 LGHNA and CDR2 YNFKEQ. Trimming removed 1 base at V and 1 base at J, with 8 bases between. The CDR3 runs to 14 residues. The CDR3 loop reads CASSQGGGSYEQYF. The CDR3 coding sequence is TGTGCCAGCAGCCAAGGAGGAGGTTCCTACGAGCAGTACTTC.